This T cell receptor beta chain derives from a study of cytomegalovirus exposure and HLA in healthy donors. 13 Jbeta primers and 60 Vbeta primers were used for the PCR. Sequencing used immunoSEQ multiplex PCR; TCRdb keeps in-frame clones, though not all of them. Of around 130,000 clones detected, about 76% appear once; the ten largest clones hold 6.5% to 8%. Germline-derived CDR1 and CDR2 are MNHNY and SVGAGI (reference sequence). The CDR3 spans 14 residues. The ends were cut back, 6 bases at V and 2 bases at J, with 13 bases in the middle. This TCR was recovered from a man aged 40-49 years in good health and CMV-seropositive. Input material: PBMCs. The V call is TRBV6-6, the J call TRBJ2-5, with a weak D call TRBD2 (5 bases). The CDR3 protein is CASRPPGIQETQYF. The CDR3 nucleotides are TGTGCCAGCAGACCCCCCGGGATTCAAGAGACCCAGTACTTC.